The present entry profiles one T cell receptor beta chain with its context. Its antigen is undetermined. This sample was included in a study of cytomegalovirus exposure and HLA in healthy donors. Broader study findings: According to reports, the classifier identified cytomegalovirus status with high specificity and sensitivity. Rarity marked most TCR sequences, yet some public TCRs occurred in many donors. V- and J-gene trimming of TCR beta was linked (in a later analysis) to a missense DCLRE1C variant. The analysis excluded some indistinguishable V segments, including TRBV6-2 and TRBV6-3.

CDR1 and CDR2 from the germline V gene are SEHNR and FQNEAQ (reference sequence). CDR3 length equals 15 residues. Germline trimming cut 4 bases from V and 2 bases from J; bases unmatched to any gene: 7. The primer mix had 60 Vbeta and 13 Jbeta primers. The table came from immunoSEQ multiplex PCR; TCRdb's copy has only in-frame clones and leaves some out. The table lists approximately 75,000 clones. V gene TRBV7-9 combines with J gene TRBJ2-5; the match to TRBD2 covers 7 bases. This TCR derives from a boy between 10 and 17 years old in good health and CMV-seronegative. Input material: PBMCs. CDR3 loop: CASSSGGSGQETQYF. The DNA of the CDR3 is TGTGCCAGCAGCTCCGGGGGGTCGGGACAAGAGACCCAGTACTTC.